Below are 17 T cell receptor beta chains sequenced from a single sample in a study of CD8 T cells in Susac syndrome. Reverse transcription of 0.5 to 1 ug RNA was carried out with random hexamers. TCRdb called the immunoSEQ multiplex PCR reads again in MiXCR, with one record for every CDR3 protein. This table holds about 130,000 distinct CDR3 sequences, 90% to 95% found once. Material for sequencing was CD4+ T cells from PBMCs. The receptors derive from a human donor in good health.

The chain combines TRBV29-1 with TRBJ2-5; 10 positions agree with TRBD1. This CDR3 contains 14 residues. Germline CDR1 reads SQVTM; CDR2 reads ANQGSEA. The J segment lost 5 bases and the V segment lost 3 bases, leaving 6 bases of the junction unmatched. The CDR3 DNA follows: TGCAGCGTTGATGGGGACAGGGGAGGGGAGACCCAGTACTTC. As protein: CSVDGDRGGETQYF.

The V and J genes are TRBV28 and TRBJ1-2, with 7 bases matching TRBD1. V lost 5 bases, J lost 7 bases, and 4 bases stayed unmatched. This CDR3 spans 12 amino acids. CDR1 is MDHEN and CDR2 is SYDVKM in the germline V gene. Here the CDR3 DNA reads TGTGCCAGCAGTACGACAGGGCCTGGCTACACCTTC. Its protein product is CASSTTGPGYTF.

V gene TRBV7-2 combines with J gene TRBJ1-5; possibly TRBD1 for D (5 bases). Germline values: CDR1 SGHTA, CDR2 FQGNSA. Trimming pared 1 base from V and 5 bases from J, leaving 12 bases between. This CDR3 contains 15 residues. This CDR3 is CASSLVGQGYQPQHF. The CDR3 nucleotides are TGTGCCAGCAGCTTAGTGGGGCAGGGCTATCAGCCCCAGCATTTT.

The CDR3 coding sequence is TGCAGCGTTGTTAGGGAGAGCACAGATACGCAGTATTTT. Translating it yields CSVVRESTDTQYF. The rearrangement links TRBV29-1 to TRBJ2-3, with D possibly being TRBD2 (5 bases). The V end lost 4 bases, the J end lost 0 bases, and 8 bases lay between the germline ends. This CDR3 has 13 amino acids. Germline CDR1 SQVTM, CDR2 ANQGSEA.

The genes are TRBV20-1 and TRBJ2-7, with a tentative D call TRBD2 (6 bases). Trimming removed 5 bases at V and 2 bases at J, with 10 bases between. Germline V gene data show CDR1 as DFQATT and CDR2 as SNEGSKA (reference sequence). The CDR3 spans 12 residues. The CDR3 nucleotides are TGCAGTGCTCGGAGGGGAACCTACGAGCAGTACTTC. This codes for CSARRGTYEQYF.

The chain joins TRBV6-5 to TRBJ2-1; 9 nucleotides agree with TRBD1. V dropped 2 bases and J dropped 2; count of bases not matched to a gene: 1. Germline V lookup: CDR1 MNHEY, CDR2 SVGAGI. This CDR3 is 15 amino acids long. The CDR3 spells CASSYRDRAYNEQFF. DNA for the CDR3: TGTGCCAGCAGTTACCGGGACAGGGCCTACAATGAGCAGTTCTTC.

The chain recombines TRBV28 with TRBJ1-5; 8 bases agree with TRBD1. The germline V gene encodes CDR1 MDHEN and CDR2 SYDVKM. CDR3 size: 15 residues. After removal of 6 bases from V and 0 bases from J, the junction contained 4 bases not matched to a gene. The CDR3 region has the DNA TGTGCCAGCAGCCCACAGGGGGGTAGCAATCAGCCCCAGCATTTT. Translated: CASSPQGGSNQPQHF.

This sequence joins TRBV19 and TRBJ2-1, with 8 bases matching TRBD1. V lost 6 bases to trimming and J lost 8 bases; unmatched junction nucleotides: 9. The CDR3 length is 14 residues. The V gene's germline CDR1 is LNHDA and CDR2 SQIVND (reference sequence). The CDR3 sequence: CASRFRTGKDEQFF. The CDR3 nucleotides are TGTGCCAGTAGATTCCGGACAGGGAAGGATGAGCAGTTCTTC.

The chain employs TRBV5-1 and TRBJ2-6; 11 bases fit TRBD1. CDR1 and CDR2 from the germline V gene are SGHRS and YFSETQ. The CDR3 has 18 residues. Trimming took 6 bases from V and 1 from J; bases not matched to a gene: 9. As DNA, the CDR3 is TGCGCCAGCACCCCCGGACAGGGGGCTTTATCTGGGGCCAACGTCCTGACTTTC. It encodes CASTPGQGALSGANVLTF.

V is TRBV12-3 or TRBV12-4 and J is TRBJ2-3; no definite D call. CDR3 size: 14 residues. Deletions cut 4 bases from V and 4 bases from J, with 12 bases between. The CDR3 is CASSYGDPADTQYF. CDR3 nucleotide sequence: TGTGCCAGCAGTTATGGAGACCCAGCAGATACGCAGTATTTT.

The V gene is TRBV7-2, the J gene TRBJ1-1, with 7 bases identical to TRBD1. CDR1 and CDR2 from the germline V gene are SGHTA and FQGNSA. V lost 4 bases to trimming and J lost 0 bases; unmatched junction nucleotides: 5. The CDR3 length is 15 residues. CDR3 sequence reads: CASSSRTGLNTEAFF. CDR3 DNA sequence: TGTGCCAGCAGCTCAAGGACAGGTTTGAACACTGAAGCTTTCTTT.

CDR3 bases: TGCAGTGCTAAAGACTGGGAGCAGTACTTC. As protein: CSAKDWEQYF. The chain carries TRBV20-1 and TRBJ2-7; D gene ambiguous. This CDR3 is 10 amino acids long. CDR1 is DFQATT and CDR2 is SNEGSKA in the germline V gene (reference sequence). The V end lost 4 bases, the J end lost 7 bases, and 8 bases lay between the germline ends.

This chain connects TRBV3-1 to TRBJ2-5, with 12 bases lining up with TRBD2. The CDR3 consists of 16 residues. CDR1 and CDR2 from the germline V gene are LGHDT and YNNKEL (reference sequence). V gave up 4 bases and J gave up 2 bases; unmatched junction bases: 5. The CDR3, as DNA: TGTGCCAGCAGCCCTATGGGACTAGCGGGTCAAGAGACCCAGTACTTC. It encodes CASSPMGLAGQETQYF.

The genes are TRBV5-1 and TRBJ1-1, with TRBD1 matching 7 bases. The V segment lost 1 base and the J segment 11 bases; nucleotides outside the gene matches: 8. From germline, CDR1 is SGHRS and CDR2 YFSETQ. The CDR3 length is 13 residues. CDR3 protein: CASSLWTGEGAFF. CDR3 in DNA: TGCGCCAGCAGCTTGTGGACAGGCGAGGGGGCTTTCTTT.

The rearrangement joins TRBV19 to TRBJ2-5; TRBD2 matches 13 bases. This CDR3 region has 19 residues. Germline CDR1 and CDR2: LNHDA and SQIVND (reference sequence). Trimming cost V 5 bases and J 4 bases; bases outside gene matches: 16. CDR3: CASSSRPRTSGSPRETQYF. CDR3 coding DNA: TGTGCCAGTAGTTCCCGACCCAGGACTAGCGGGAGCCCGCGAGAGACCCAGTACTTC.

The CDR3 DNA sequence: TGTGCCAGCAGACCCTGGGGGGTAGCGGGAGCCGATACGCAGTATTTT. It specifies CASRPWGVAGADTQYF. V and J are TRBV12-3 or TRBV12-4 and TRBJ2-3, with 9 nucleotides matching TRBD2. J gave up 6 bases and V 6 bases, and 13 bases lay outside the gene matches. CDR3 size: 16 residues.

This clonotype was recorded once. The chain links TRBV6-2 or TRBV6-3 to TRBJ2-1; a possible D gene is TRBD1 (6 bases). Germline V gives CDR1 MNHEY, CDR2 SVGEGT. Between the trimmed V and J ends, which lost 2 bases and 5 bases, there was a span of 10 bases. The CDR3 totals 14 residues. The chain's CDR3 is CASSYGTPDNEQFF. Written as DNA, the CDR3 is TGTGCCAGCAGTTACGGGACACCTGACAATGAGCAGTTCTTC.